This TCR beta chain was observed in a study of CD8 T cells in ankylosing spondylitis. 5'-RACE, quantitative and with molecular barcodes, yielded the TCR beta libraries. TCRdb fed the 5' RACE reads into MiXCR, producing one record per CDR3 protein. In the table there are 350,000 or so distinct CDR3 sequences, approximately 10% of which are singletons. This clonotype was observed many times. As yet, its antigen is unknown. Study results and caveats: From matched ankylosing spondylitis synovial fluid, disease-linked clones were reportedly recovered at significantly enriched levels. Typical of ankylosing spondylitis blood, it appeared, was a TCR beta motif of roughly eight highly homologous variants.

This CDR3 is built from 13 residues. With 2 bases removed from V and 10 bases from J, the gap between germline ends came to 11 bases. Input material: blood, either unsorted or a sorted T cell fraction (not recorded which). The J gene is TRBJ2-2, the V gene TRBV12-3 or TRBV12-4; D is ambiguous. The TCR was taken from a female donor with ankylosing spondylitis or in good health (not recorded which). The CDR3 is CASSLLRAVELFF. In DNA, the CDR3 is TGTGCCAGCAGTTTATTACGGGCCGTGGAGCTGTTTTTT.